A selection of T cell receptor beta chains follows, all from one sample in a study of technical replicates of blood from a handful of donors. Produced via immunoSEQ multiplex PCR; TCRdb's table is partial and in-frame only. This table holds around 100,000 clones, about 95% found once. Sample: T cells isolated from PBMCs. These receptors originate from a human donor in good health. The CDR3 runs from the conserved cysteine through the conserved F or W. D genes are given only for firm matches. Clone size, where shown, is once, few, many, or a class for clones that have expanded.

j_gene,d_gene,abundance,v_gene,CDR3nt,CDR3aa
TRBJ1-2,-,-,TRBV29-1,TGCAGCGTTGAACTGGGGGGAGGCTACACCTTC,CSVELGGGYTF
TRBJ2-1,-,once,TRBV7-9,TGTGCCAGCAGCTTGGCGGGATGGTCTTACAATGAGCAGTTCTTC,CASSLAGWSYNEQFF
TRBJ2-1,-,-,TRBV5-1,TGCGCCAGCAGCTTGGCTAGAGGAGGCCCATACAATGAGCAGTTCTTC,CASSLARGGPYNEQFF
TRBJ2-2,-,-,TRBV9,TGTGCCAGCAGCTCGAAGTCCTCAGGCACCGGGGAGCTGTTTTTT,CASSSKSSGTGELFF
TRBJ2-7,TRBD1,once,TRBV10-3,TGTGCCATCAGTGAGTGGACAGGGGGTTACGAGCAGTACTTC,CAISEWTGGYEQYF
TRBJ2-3,TRBD2,-,TRBV5-1,TGCGCCAGCAGCTTGTCTCTTTCTAGCGGGGGAGGCACAGATACGCAGTATTTT,CASSLSLSSGGGTDTQYF
TRBJ2-5,-,once,TRBV7-3,TGTGCCAGCAGCCTTCTCGGGTCAGGGGAGACCCAGTACTTC,CASSLLGSGETQYF
TRBJ2-3,TRBD2,-,TRBV13,TGTGCCAGCAGCATCTCTAGCGGGAGGGAGGAAGATACGCAGTATTTT,CASSISSGREEDTQYF
TRBJ1-2,-,-,TRBV11-3,TGTGCCAGCAGCCGACACGAGACAGTCGAGAACTATGGCTACACCTTC,CASSRHETVENYGYTF
TRBJ1-2,-,-,TRBV6-6,TGTGCCAGCAGTTCCCTAGGCGAGTATGGCTACACCTTC,CASSSLGEYGYTF
TRBJ2-3,TRBD2,-,TRBV5-1,TGCGCCAGCAGCTTGGAAGCGGGAGGTGCAGATACGCAGTATTTT,CASSLEAGGADTQYF
TRBJ2-7,-,-,TRBV5-5,TGTGCCAGCAGGCCCGGGGACTCTTTAAGCTCCTACGAGCAGTACTTC,CASRPGDSLSSYEQYF
TRBJ1-5,-,-,TRBV19,TGTGCCAGTAGTATGGTCAGGGGTAGGAGCAATCAGCCCCAGCATTTT,CASSMVRGRSNQPQHF
TRBJ2-5,TRBD2,-,TRBV10-3,TGTGCCATCAGTGAGTCGATTATCGCGGGAGCGGAGGGAACCCAGTACTTC,CAISESIIAGAEGTQYF
TRBJ1-5,TRBD1,few,TRBV29-1,TGCAGCGTCCTGACAGGGGATCAGCCCCAGCATTTT,CSVLTGDQPQHF
TRBJ1-5,-,-,TRBV28,TGTGCCAGCAGGAGCAGCAATCAGCCCCAGCATTTT,CASRSSNQPQHF
TRBJ2-7,TRBD1,-,TRBV19,TGTGCCAGTTCGATTCAGGGGGCCCTCTCCTACGAGCAGTACTTC,CASSIQGALSYEQYF
TRBJ2-2,TRBD2,-,TRBV11-2,TGTGCCAGCTCGGGGGGCGGGAGGTTTACCGGGGAGCTGTTTTTT,CASSGGGRFTGELFF
TRBJ1-1,-,-,TRBV9,TGTGCCAGCAGCGTAGAAGGGGGGGCCGTGAACACTGAAGCTTTCTTT,CASSVEGGAVNTEAFF
TRBJ2-5,TRBD2,-,TRBV12-5,TGTGCTAGTGGTAAAGATAGCGGGGGCCAAGAGACCCAGTACTTC,CASGKDSGGQETQYF
TRBJ1-2,TRBD1,-,TRBV28,TGTGCCAGCAGTTTCCAGGGACAGGTCCTCTTAGGCTACACCTTC,CASSFQGQVLLGYTF
TRBJ2-1,-,-,TRBV5-1,TGCGCCAGCAGCTTAAGTAGCGGATACGAGCAGTTCTTC,CASSLSSGYEQFF
TRBJ2-7,TRBD2,once,TRBV18,TGTGCCAGCTCCCCTCCGGGACTAGCGGGCTACGAGCAGTACTTC,CASSPPGLAGYEQYF
TRBJ1-2,-,-,TRBV5-5,TGTGCCAGCAGCTCAGGGGATTTTCGCTATGGCTACACCTTC,CASSSGDFRYGYTF
TRBJ2-1,-,once,TRBV27,TGTGCCAGCAGTTCGGCCGTTCGAGGGGGCAATGAGCAGTTCTTC,CASSSAVRGGNEQFF
TRBJ2-3,-,-,TRBV2,TGTGCCAGCAGTGTCACCGAACCGAGCCCCAATACGCAGTATTTT,CASSVTEPSPNTQYF
TRBJ2-3,-,-,TRBV5-1,TGCGCCAGCAGCTTGGATGCAGGGGCCACAGATACGCAGTATTTT,CASSLDAGATDTQYF
TRBJ2-6,-,many,TRBV9,TGTGCCAGCAGCGTAGGTTCGGGCTCTGGGGCCAACGTCCTGACTTTC,CASSVGSGSGANVLTF
TRBJ2-1,TRBD1,-,TRBV2,TGTGCCAGCACCCAGGGGGAGTACAATGAGCAGTTCTTC,CASTQGEYNEQFF
TRBJ2-7,-,-,TRBV28,TGTGCCAGCAGTTTGGAGGGGGCGTCCTACGAGCAGTACTTC,CASSLEGASYEQYF
TRBJ2-3,TRBD2,-,TRBV10-3,TGTGCCATCGCACCTAGCGGGAGCACAGATACGCAGTATTTT,CAIAPSGSTDTQYF
TRBJ2-1,-,-,TRBV5-4,TGTGCCAGCAGCCCAGAAGGACTTCGCTCCTACAATGAGCAGTTCTTC,CASSPEGLRSYNEQFF
TRBJ2-1,TRBD1,-,TRBV11-3,TGTGCCAGCAGCCCGGGACAGGGGGCGAAGACCTACAATGAGCAGTTCTTC,CASSPGQGAKTYNEQFF
TRBJ1-1,-,-,TRBV7-6,TGTGCCAGCAGCTCGAGGGGGGGATCGGAAGCTTTCTTT,CASSSRGGSEAFF
TRBJ2-1,TRBD2,-,TRBV28,TGTGCCAGCACTCCAGCTGTGGGAGGGATTCTCAATGAGCAGTTCTTC,CASTPAVGGILNEQFF
TRBJ1-2,-,-,TRBV27,TGTGCCAGCAGTTTATATGGCAGCCCACTACCCGACTATGGCTACACCTTC,CASSLYGSPLPDYGYTF
TRBJ2-2,-,-,TRBV5-6,TGTGCCAGCAGCTTGCTTTCCCCGGGGAACACCGGGGAGCTGTTTTTT,CASSLLSPGNTGELFF
TRBJ2-6,-,-,TRBV6-1,TGTGCCAGCAGTGAAGGCGGCAGGGGAGGGAGCAGTGGGGCCAACGTCCTGACTTTC,CASSEGGRGGSSGANVLTF
TRBJ1-1,-,once,TRBV19,TGTGCCAGTAGTATGACAATTAACACTGAAGCTTTCTTT,CASSMTINTEAFF
TRBJ2-2,TRBD2,-,TRBV7-7,TGTGCTAGCGCCAATAGCGGGAGAGAGAACACCGGGGAGCTGTTTTTT,CASANSGRENTGELFF
TRBJ2-2,TRBD2,-,TRBV19,TGTGCCAGTAGCACGGGACTAGCGAGGGAGCTGTTTTTT,CASSTGLARELFF
TRBJ2-7,TRBD2,-,TRBV11-2,TGTGCCAGCAGCTTCGGGACTAGCGGGATAAGCGAGCAGTACTTC,CASSFGTSGISEQYF
TRBJ2-7,TRBD2,-,TRBV6-5,TGTGCCAGCAGTCTGCGGGAGTTCGCCTACGAGCAGTACTTC,CASSLREFAYEQYF
TRBJ1-4,-,-,TRBV19,TGTGCCAGTAGTCAACCACGGGAAAAACTGTTTTTT,CASSQPREKLFF
TRBJ1-5,-,-,TRBV28,TGTGCCAGCAGTGGACACGACTCTCAGCCCCAGCATTTT,CASSGHDSQPQHF
TRBJ2-5,-,-,TRBV5-3,TGTGCCAGAAGCCCAGTAGAGACCCAGTACTTC,CARSPVETQYF
TRBJ1-2,-,-,TRBV6-5,TGTGCCAGCAGCAGAGGACGGCCCGGGGAGGGCGGCTACACCTTC,CASSRGRPGEGGYTF
TRBJ2-5,-,few,TRBV5-1,TGCGCCAGCAGCTCACTAGAGAAAGAGACCCAGTACTTC,CASSSLEKETQYF
TRBJ2-5,TRBD2,-,TRBV9,TGTGCCAGCAGCGCGGGACTAGCGTTTCAAGAGACCCAGTACTTC,CASSAGLAFQETQYF
TRBJ1-4,TRBD1,once,TRBV6-6,TGTGCCAGCAGTTACGTAGGGACAGGTCATGAAAAACTGTTTTTT,CASSYVGTGHEKLFF
TRBJ2-7,TRBD2,-,TRBV29-1,TGCAGCGTTAGGGACACCGGACTAGCGGGGGACTACGAGCAGTACTTC,CSVRDTGLAGDYEQYF
TRBJ1-5,TRBD1,-,TRBV23-1,TGCGCCAGCAGTCAATTGACAGGGCATGTCGAAAGCAATCAGCCCCAGCATTTT,CASSQLTGHVESNQPQHF
TRBJ2-5,-,-,TRBV19,TGTGCTTCTGCATCCCGCGGACAGCCCCAAGAGACCCAGTACTTC,CASASRGQPQETQYF
TRBJ2-5,-,-,TRBV11-2,TGTGCCAGCAGCTCGGGATCACAAGAGACCCAGTACTTC,CASSSGSQETQYF
TRBJ1-1,TRBD1,-,TRBV7-3,TGTGCCAGCAGCCGAGCCCAAGGGGGCGACACTGAAGCTTTCTTT,CASSRAQGGDTEAFF
TRBJ2-1,TRBD2,-,TRBV28,TGTGCCAGCAGTTCTGGTAGCGGGGGGAGGTCCCTCTTAGAGCAGTTCTTC,CASSSGSGGRSLLEQFF
TRBJ2-1,TRBD2,-,TRBV2,TGTGCCAGCTCTCTAGCGGGAGGGGAGCAGTTCTTC,CASSLAGGEQFF
TRBJ2-5,-,-,TRBV30,TGTGCCTGGACACAGTACCAAGAGACCCAGTACTTC,CAWTQYQETQYF
TRBJ2-1,-,-,TRBV6-4,TGTGCCAGCAGTGTGAGCTCGATAGCAAATGAGCAGTTCTTC,CASSVSSIANEQFF
TRBJ2-7,TRBD2,-,TRBV19,TGTGCCAGTAGTTACGGCGGGAGCTCCTACGAGCAGTACTTC,CASSYGGSSYEQYF